What follows are 29 T cell receptor beta chains derived from one specimen sequenced in a study of technical replicates of blood from a few donors. TCRdb keeps only in-frame clones here, not all; method: immunoSEQ multiplex PCR. Among 70,000 to 90,000 clones listed, over 85% were seen once. Sequenced sample: T cells isolated from PBMCs. The receptors originated from a human donor in good health.

J is TRBJ2-6 and V is TRBV4-1; 13 bases map to TRBD2. CDR3 length: 21 residues. CDR1 is MGHRA and CDR2 is YSYEKL in the germline V gene. Trimming cost V 4 bases and J 2 bases; bases outside gene matches: 14. This CDR3 is CASSPTSGRLLLWAGANVLTF. Here the CDR3 DNA reads TGCGCCAGCAGCCCGACTAGCGGGAGGCTTCTCCTCTGGGCTGGGGCCAACGTCCTGACTTTC.

The V call is TRBV27, the J call TRBJ1-1; 9 bases fit TRBD1. The CDR3 extends over 14 amino acids. V gave up 5 bases and J gave up 3 bases; unmatched junction bases: 4. Germline V gene lookup returns CDR1 MNHEY and CDR2 SMNVEV (reference sequence). CDR3: CASSRDRAYTEAFF. Here the CDR3 DNA reads TGTGCCAGCAGTCGGGACAGGGCTTACACTGAAGCTTTCTTT.

This clone appeared a single time. The chain couples TRBV6-1 to TRBJ2-7, with D possibly TRBD1 on 6 matching bases. Deletions cut 7 bases from V and 2 bases from J, with 12 bases between. Per the germline V gene, CDR1 is MNHNS and CDR2 is SASEGT. The CDR3 sequence is 13 residues long. CDR3 amino acids: CASTEGDAYEQYF. In nucleotides, the CDR3 is TGTGCCAGCACAGAGGGGGACGCCTACGAGCAGTACTTC.

This clone was observed a few times. Other DNA sequences in the sample encode the same CDR3. The genes are TRBV7-9 and TRBJ1-5; 7 bases fit TRBD1. Germline V gene data show CDR1 as SEHNR and CDR2 as FQNEAQ (reference sequence). V gave up 1 base and J gave up 2 bases; unmatched junction bases: 2. The length of the CDR3 is 15 residues. CDR3 amino acids: CASSLGGTGNQPQHF. CDR3 bases: TGTGCCAGCAGCTTAGGAGGGACAGGCAATCAGCCCCAGCATTTT.

The chain has TRBV15 and TRBJ2-5, with a possible D match to TRBD2 (6 bases). With 5 bases removed from V and 2 bases from J, the gap between germline ends came to 9 bases. This CDR3 has 13 amino acids. Germline CDR1 is LNHNV and CDR2 is YYDKDF (reference sequence). CDR3 in amino acids: CATSLGRQETQYF. The CDR3 bases are TGTGCCACCAGCCTAGGGAGGCAAGAGACCCAGTACTTC.

This rearrangement joins TRBV28 to TRBJ2-1; no definite D call. The V gene's germline CDR1 is MDHEN and CDR2 SYDVKM. The V end was cut by 2 bases, the J end by 10 bases, with 12 bases between. The CDR3 loop spans 13 amino acids. The CDR3 DNA follows: TGTGCCAGCAGTTTAGGGTCGGGTCCCGAGCAGTTCTTC. Translated: CASSLGSGPEQFF.

The gene calls are TRBV28 and TRBJ2-7; 8 bases line up with TRBD1. The CDR3 extends over 16 amino acids. With 6 bases clipped from V and 2 bases from J, the junction kept 12 bases outside the gene matches. The germline gives CDR1 MDHEN, CDR2 SYDVKM. The CDR3 bases are TGTGCCAGCAGGGGCACGGTTGGGACAGGTCCCTACGAGCAGTACTTC. It codes for CASRGTVGTGPYEQYF.

This chain links TRBV6-6 with TRBJ2-1; 7 bases map to TRBD2. Germline V lookup: CDR1 MNHNY, CDR2 SVGAGI (reference sequence). The V gene end was trimmed by 5 bases and the J gene end by 7 bases; junction bases not matched to a gene: 11. The length of the CDR3 is 15 residues. CDR3 in DNA: TGTGCCAGCAGTCCCCGGGTAGCGGGCGCAAATGAGCAGTTCTTC. Translating it yields CASSPRVAGANEQFF.

The chain combines TRBV6-1 with TRBJ2-7, with D hard to call. The CDR3 has 12 amino acids. The germline V and J ends were trimmed by 4 bases and 3 bases, with 7 bases remaining between them. The germline gives CDR1 MNHNS, CDR2 SASEGT. CDR3 sequence: CASSGLNYEQYF. Written as DNA, the CDR3 is TGTGCCAGCAGTGGACTTAACTACGAGCAGTACTTC.

The V call is TRBV7-2, the J call TRBJ2-2; the match to TRBD2 covers 12 bases. The CDR3 totals 17 residues. After removal of 0 bases from V and 6 bases from J, the junction contained 5 bases not matched to a gene. The germline V gene encodes CDR1 SGHTA and CDR2 FQGNSA. Here the CDR3 reads CASSLALTSGGSGELFF. CDR3 DNA: TGTGCCAGCAGCTTAGCGCTAACTAGCGGGGGGTCCGGGGAGCTGTTTTTT.

The chain has TRBV18 and TRBJ1-5, with TRBD1 identical over 8 bases. J lost 7 bases, V lost 4 bases, and 12 bases had no gene match. Germline-derived CDR1 and CDR2 are KGHSH and LQKENI. This CDR3 has 16 amino acids. CDR3 in amino acids: CASSLPTGETQQPQHF. The CDR3 nucleotides read TGTGCCAGCTCACTACCGACAGGGGAGACGCAACAGCCCCAGCATTTT.

The chain links TRBV28 to TRBJ2-1; TRBD2 matches at 12 bases. Germline CDR1 is MDHEN and CDR2 is SYDVKM. This CDR3 contains 17 residues. Trimming removed 7 bases from V and 3 bases from J; junction bases left unmatched: 10. The CDR3 region has the DNA TGTGCCAGCACCACTAGCGGGAGGTCTTACCTCTACAATGAGCAGTTCTTC. It codes for CASTTSGRSYLYNEQFF.

V gene TRBV6-5 combines with J gene TRBJ1-3; 7 bases map to TRBD1. V dropped 8 bases and J dropped 7; count of bases not matched to a gene: 14. This CDR3 region has 15 residues. Germline V gene lookup returns CDR1 MNHEY and CDR2 SVGAGI. The CDR3, as DNA: TGTGCCAGCCAAAGGCTGGGACAGTTACGGAACACCATATATTTT. As protein: CASQRLGQLRNTIYF.

The V and J genes are TRBV15 and TRBJ1-6; D ambiguous. From germline, CDR1 is LNHNV and CDR2 YYDKDF (reference sequence). The CDR3 length is 15 residues. Trimming stripped 0 bases from V and 5 bases from J, with 8 bases between. The CDR3 coding sequence is TGTGCCACCAGCAGAGAATGGGAGGATAATTCACCCCTCCACTTT. Translation gives CATSREWEDNSPLHF.

The chain carries TRBV27 and TRBJ2-1; TRBD2 aligns across 7 bases. J lost 0 bases, V lost 5 bases, and 16 bases had no gene match. CDR1 MNHEY and CDR2 SMNVEV come from the germline V gene (reference sequence). This CDR3 region has 19 residues. CDR3 region: CASSTSVIRVGSSYNEQFF. CDR3 sequence (DNA): TGTGCCAGCAGTACTAGCGTGATTAGAGTTGGTAGCTCCTACAATGAGCAGTTCTTC.

This chain joins TRBV2 and TRBJ2-5; D perhaps matches TRBD2 (6 bases). The germline V gene encodes CDR1 SNHLY and CDR2 FYNNEI. The V end lost 8 bases, the J end lost 2 bases, and 18 bases lay between the germline ends. CDR3 length: 15 amino acids. The CDR3 loop is CASLITSPLQETQYF. The CDR3 nucleotides are TGTGCCAGCCTTATCACTAGCCCTTTACAAGAGACCCAGTACTTC. Full variable domain (remainder filled in from reference TRBV2 and TRBJ2-5): EPEVTQTPSHQVTQMGQEVILRCVPISNHLYFYWYRQILGQKVEFLVSFYNNEISEKSEIFDDQFSVERPDGSNFTLKIRSTKLEDSAMYFCASLITSPLQETQYFGPGTRLLVL.

The chain employs TRBV6-1 and TRBJ1-5; maybe TRBD1 (5 bases). The CDR3 runs 15 residues. Germline values: CDR1 MNHNS, CDR2 SASEGT. V was clipped by 0 bases and J by 4 bases, with 10 bases between them. Here the CDR3 reads CASSEAWGRNQPQHF. In nucleotides, the CDR3 is TGTGCCAGCAGTGAAGCTTGGGGGAGGAATCAGCCCCAGCATTTT.

This clone was picked up a small number of times. DNA of the CDR3: TGCGCCAGCAGATCCAGCGGGGAGCTGTTTTTT. It specifies CASRSSGELFF. The rearrangement links TRBV5-1 to TRBJ2-2, with D unresolved. The CDR3 spans 11 residues. Per germline, CDR1 SGHRS and CDR2 YFSETQ. V lost 5 bases, J lost 7 bases, and 6 bases lay in between.

This chain joins TRBV6-1 and TRBJ1-6; D is perhaps TRBD1 (6 bases). With 1 base removed from V and 14 bases from J, the gap between germline ends came to 9 bases. The germline V gene has CDR1 MNHNS and CDR2 SASEGT. The CDR3 runs to 12 residues. This CDR3 reads CASSEVGTTLHF. In DNA form, the CDR3 reads TGTGCCAGCAGTGAAGTTGGGACAACCCTCCACTTT.

The chain couples TRBV6-5 to TRBJ2-3; no firm D call. This CDR3 region has 13 residues. Looked up from germline, CDR1 is MNHEY and CDR2 is SVGAGI. Trimming shortened V by 5 bases and J by 3 bases, and 9 bases separated the two germline ends. This chain's CDR3 is CASSPGQTDTQYF. CDR3 coding DNA: TGTGCCAGCAGTCCGGGTCAAACAGATACGCAGTATTTT.

J is TRBJ2-7 and V is TRBV28; 10 bases align to TRBD2. Trimming cost V 4 bases and J 7 bases; bases outside gene matches: 10. Germline V lookup: CDR1 MDHEN, CDR2 SYDVKM. The CDR3 contains 15 residues. This chain's CDR3 is CASSSRVAGGPEQYF. The CDR3 bases are TGTGCCAGCAGTTCCCGGGTAGCGGGAGGCCCGGAGCAGTACTTC.

V gene TRBV2 combines with J gene TRBJ2-3; TRBD2 might be the D (6 bases). From germline, CDR1 is SNHLY and CDR2 FYNNEI. The CDR3 is 18 residues long. Trimming removed 1 base from V and 2 bases from J, with 19 bases in between. The CDR3 nucleotides read TGTGCCAGCAGTGAAGTTGGAGGGGCTAGCAGGAACACAGATACGCAGTATTTT. Its translation: CASSEVGGASRNTDTQYF.

This clone was picked up one time. The chain is built from TRBV27 and TRBJ2-1; TRBD2 matches at 11 bases. Germline V gene sequence: CDR1 MNHEY, CDR2 SMNVEV (reference sequence). V gave up 2 bases and J gave up 7 bases; unmatched junction bases: 4. There are 15 residues in the CDR3. CDR3 sequence reads: CASSLGLAGGNEQFF. The CDR3 nucleotides are TGTGCCAGCAGTTTAGGGCTAGCGGGGGGAAATGAGCAGTTCTTC.

The CDR3 region is CASTYPDRELYEQYF. The CDR3 DNA is TGTGCCAGCACCTACCCGGACAGGGAACTCTACGAGCAGTACTTC. The chain is built from TRBV7-2 and TRBJ2-7, with TRBD1 identical over 8 bases. The germline gives CDR1 SGHTA, CDR2 FQGNSA. V gave up 7 bases and J gave up 3 bases; unmatched junction bases: 11. This CDR3 spans 15 amino acids.

This rearrangement joins TRBV19 to TRBJ2-2; 9 positions match TRBD1. The CDR3 covers 13 residues. The V gene's germline CDR1 is LNHDA and CDR2 SQIVND (reference sequence). For the CDR3, the DNA is TGTGCTACAGGGGGCAAGACATGGGGGGAGCTGTTTTTT. Translation gives CATGGKTWGELFF.

This rearrangement joins TRBV29-1 to TRBJ1-5; D remains ambiguous. Deletions cut 6 bases from V and 3 bases from J, with 12 bases between. The CDR3 extends over 13 amino acids. CDR1 is SQVTM and CDR2 is ANQGSEA in the germline V gene. The CDR3 protein is CSVAVTSNQPQHF. CDR3 bases: TGCAGCGTGGCGGTTACTTCCAATCAGCCCCAGCATTTT.

This chain uses TRBV7-9 with TRBJ1-1; TRBD1 matches at 7 bases. The CDR3 is made up of 19 amino acids. V gave up 3 bases and J gave up 4 bases; unmatched junction bases: 20. Germline values: CDR1 SEHNR, CDR2 FQNEAQ (reference sequence). The CDR3 sequence is CASSFRLSSLRQGATEAFF. The CDR3 DNA reads as TGTGCCAGCAGCTTCCGACTCTCCTCCCTTAGACAGGGAGCCACTGAAGCTTTCTTT.

The J gene is TRBJ2-5, the V gene TRBV7-3, with D unresolved. Trimming cost V 4 bases and J 5 bases, with 11 bases left between them. CDR3 size: 13 residues. Germline V gene lookup returns CDR1 SGHTA and CDR2 FQGTGA. The CDR3 DNA reads as TGTGCCAGCAGCTCGAGCATGGTGGAGACCCAGTACTTC. Amino acids: CASSSSMVETQYF.

V and J are TRBV7-3 and TRBJ1-1; TRBD1 matches 11 bases. The CDR3 is made up of 16 amino acids. J was trimmed by 3 bases and V by 4 bases; bases with no gene match: 7. Germline V lookup: CDR1 SGHTA, CDR2 FQGTGA. CDR3 sequence (DNA): TGTGCCAGCAGCTCCGGGACAGGGGGGCCGTACACTGAAGCTTTCTTT. Translation: CASSSGTGGPYTEAFF.